The 11 T cell receptor beta chains reported below all come from one sample, sequenced in a study of Graves' ophthalmopathy and Graves' hyperthyroidism. The authors amplified TCR beta CDR3 regions from RNA transcripts. HTBI-primed first-round RT-PCR preceded second-round multiplex PCR. One entry per CDR3 protein, called by TCRdb with MiXCR from the multiplex PCR reads. This sample yields 600,000 to 650,000 distinct CDR3 sequences, of which 22% are seen a single time; roughly 6.9% belongs to the top ten. What was sequenced was peripheral blood. These receptors were collected from a woman between 18 and 30 years old with stable Graves' hyperthyroidism. Some clones in this sample may be carry-over from other donors' samples.

This chain uses TRBV10-3 with TRBJ2-5; D is possibly TRBD1 or TRBD2 (6 bases each). The CDR3 contains 16 residues. Trimming left V 0 bases short and J 7 bases short, with 18 bases between. Germline values: CDR1 ENHRY, CDR2 SYGVKD. DNA for the CDR3: TGTGCCATCAGTGAGTCGAGTAGCGGTACACAGGGGACCCAGTACTTC. Encoded protein: CAISESSSGTQGTQYF.

This clonotype came up many times. The genes are TRBV10-3 and TRBJ2-2, with unresolved D. Germline CDR1 and CDR2: ENHRY and SYGVKD. Trimming took 10 bases from V and 6 from J, leaving 15 bases between them. The CDR3 extends over 13 amino acids. CDR3 sequence reads: CATADATSGELFF. The CDR3 bases are TGTGCCACCGCGGACGCTACCTCCGGGGAGCTGTTTTTT.

The V call is TRBV7-9, the J call TRBJ2-5; D possibly uses TRBD1 or TRBD2 (5 bases each). The CDR3 has 13 amino acids. The V gene's germline CDR1 is SEHNR and CDR2 FQNEAQ (reference sequence). V was pared by 4 bases and J by 6 bases, with 12 bases between. CDR3 protein: CASSSGRVKTQYF. CDR3 sequence (DNA): TGTGCCAGCAGCTCGGGACGGGTGAAGACCCAGTACTTC.

On this clonotype itself: Here the CDR3 omits its conserved ending phenylalanine or tryptophan, so a read error is the likely source. Because the CDR3's place on the DNA is in doubt, the DNA is left out and the CDR3 is given as listed by TCRdb. The gene calls are TRBV11-2 and TRBJ2-5; the D call in the table, TRBD2, was not verified against the DNA. CDR1 is SGHAT, CDR2 FQNNGV, per germline. The CDR3 spans 14 residues, counting both ends. The CDR3 spells CASSSIAGRQTQDY.

In DNA, the CDR3 is TGTGCCAGCAGCTCCCTCGAACCGGCCCCCGGGGAGCTGTTTTTT. Residues: CASSSLEPAPGELFF. The rearrangement uses TRBV11-2 and TRBJ2-2; D uncertain. This CDR3 region has 15 residues. CDR1 SGHAT and CDR2 FQNNGV come from the germline V gene. V dropped 4 bases and J dropped 6 bases, with 15 bases sitting between them.

This clonotype was seen repeatedly, ten times or more. The rearrangement links TRBV7-2 to TRBJ1-3; possible D gene TRBD1, 5 bases. Germline V gene sequence: CDR1 SGHTA, CDR2 FQGNSA. CDR3 length: 15 residues. The V end was cut by 5 bases, the J end by 2 bases, with 13 bases between. The CDR3, as DNA: TGTGCCAGCAGCGATCGTGGGGGGGCTGGAAACACCATATATTTT. This codes for CASSDRGGAGNTIYF.

In its sample, this clonotype was seen many times. The chain joins TRBV3-1 to TRBJ2-5; 8 nucleotides agree with TRBD2. The CDR3 totals 15 residues. J gave up 6 bases and V 4 bases, and 10 bases lay outside the gene matches. Germline CDR1 LGHDT, CDR2 YNNKEL (reference sequence). This CDR3 reads CASSPQPSGGQTQYF. DNA for the CDR3: TGTGCCAGCAGCCCCCAACCCAGCGGGGGCCAGACCCAGTACTTC.

This clonotype was observed many times. The CDR3 sequence: CASSLDRPVPGKGYTF. In nucleotides, the CDR3 is TGCGCCAGCAGCTTGGACAGGCCCGTCCCCGGGAAAGGCTACACCTTC. The chain links TRBV5-1 to TRBJ1-2; D is perhaps TRBD1 (5 bases). CDR3 size: 16 residues. The germline V gene has CDR1 SGHRS and CDR2 YFSETQ. Trimming stripped 0 bases from V and 8 bases from J, with 20 bases between.

This clonotype was picked up many times. The chain links TRBV6-5 to TRBJ1-1; a possible D gene is TRBD1 (6 bases). The CDR3 contains 16 residues. Germline V CDR1 and CDR2: MNHEY, SVGAGI. Trimming removed 3 bases at V and 0 bases at J, with 14 bases between. CDR3 sequence: CASSYRGGGMNTEAFF. The CDR3 DNA reads TGTGCCAGCAGTTATAGGGGGGGAGGGATGAACACTGAAGCTTTCTTT.

The chain is built from TRBV27 and TRBJ2-7; 8 bases are shared with TRBD1. V was clipped by 6 bases and J by 0 bases; unmatched bases: 10. CDR3 length: 16 amino acids. From germline, CDR1 is MNHEY and CDR2 SMNVEV (reference sequence). CDR3 sequence reads: CASSLTPDRDSYEQYF. For the CDR3, the DNA is TGTGCCAGCAGCTTAACCCCGGACAGGGACTCCTACGAGCAGTACTTC.

The table lists this clonotype with many counts. The rearrangement joins TRBV28 to TRBJ2-7; D uncertain. V shed 6 bases and J shed 4 bases, with 13 bases lying between them. CDR3 length: 13 amino acids. Germline V gene sequence: CDR1 MDHEN, CDR2 SYDVKM. In DNA, the CDR3 is TGTGCCAGCAGCGACAACCCAAGGTACGAGCAGTACTTC. Protein: CASSDNPRYEQYF.